These 7 T cell receptor beta chains were sequenced from one sample in a study of siplizumab effects on memory and regulatory T cells. Method: immunoSEQ multiplex PCR; TCRdb's copy keeps in-frame clones and lacks some. The table has 85,000 to 95,000 clones, nearly 95% seen once; the top ten hold roughly 0.3%. What was sequenced was non-Treg CD4+ T cells sorted from blood. All receptors come from a human donor in good health.

The chain employs TRBV18 and TRBJ1-5; unclear D gene. The CDR3 runs 15 residues. Germline values: CDR1 KGHSH, CDR2 LQKENI. The V gene lost 3 bases and the J gene lost 2 bases, with 11 bases spanning the gap. The CDR3 is CASSPPDGRNQPQHF. The CDR3 DNA sequence: TGTGCCAGCTCACCCCCGGACGGTCGCAATCAGCCCCAGCATTTT.

V gene TRBV5-6 combines with J gene TRBJ1-4; D unresolved. The V gene lost 0 bases and the J gene lost 12 bases, with 9 bases spanning the gap. The germline V gene encodes CDR1 SGHDT and CDR2 YYEEEE. The CDR3 has 12 residues. This CDR3 is CASSLAGRELFF. CDR3 coding DNA: TGTGCCAGCAGCTTGGCGGGAAGGGAACTGTTTTTT.

This clone was picked up a small number of times. The chain is built from TRBV19 and TRBJ1-5; D gene ambiguous. V shed 4 bases and J shed 0 bases, with 7 bases lying between them. The CDR3 is made up of 14 amino acids. Germline V gene lookup returns CDR1 LNHDA and CDR2 SQIVND (reference sequence). The CDR3 nucleotides are TGTGCCAGTAGTACAGAGATTAGCAATCAGCCCCAGCATTTT. It translates to CASSTEISNQPQHF.

J is TRBJ1-2 and V is TRBV5-1, with D possibly being TRBD1 (5 bases). The CDR3 extends over 16 amino acids. The V end was cut by 4 bases, the J end by 2 bases, with 18 bases between. Per germline, CDR1 SGHRS and CDR2 YFSETQ. The CDR3 here is CASSPNTGSGNYGYTF. Here the CDR3 DNA reads TGCGCCAGCAGCCCTAACACAGGTTCGGGCAACTATGGCTACACCTTC. The variable domain in full, with the rest retrieved from reference TRBV5-1 and TRBJ1-2, is KAGVTQTPRYLIKTRGQQVTLSCSPISGHRSVSWYQQTPGQGLQFLFEYFSETQRNKGNFPGRFSGRQFSNSRSEMNVSTLELGDSALYLCASSPNTGSGNYGYTFGSGTRLTVV.

The CDR3 DNA reads TGCGCCAGCAGCCAGTTTAGGCTGGATGAGCAGTTCTTC. Encoded protein: CASSQFRLDEQFF. The chain has TRBV4-1 and TRBJ2-1, with unresolved D. The germline V gene encodes CDR1 MGHRA and CDR2 YSYEKL. The CDR3 sequence is 13 residues long. V lost 3 bases and J 8 bases, leaving 11 bases between the germline ends.

This CDR3 is CASPRDRDGEAFF. DNA for the CDR3: TGTGCCAGCCCGAGGGACAGGGATGGTGAAGCTTTCTTT. This chain joins TRBV28 and TRBJ1-1; 9 nucleotides align to TRBD1. This CDR3 spans 13 amino acids. CDR1 and CDR2 (germline): MDHEN, SYDVKM. Losses at the gene ends were 8 bases for V and 7 bases for J; bases not matched to a gene: 8.

The gene calls are TRBV9 and TRBJ2-5; the D gene is possibly TRBD1 (6 bases). Germline-derived CDR1 and CDR2 are SGDLS and YYNGEE. The CDR3 has 13 amino acids. The V and J ends lost 0 bases and 5 bases respectively, with 8 bases between them. In DNA, the CDR3 is TGTGCCAGCAGCGTAGGGGGGCTGGAGACCCAGTACTTC. Protein sequence: CASSVGGLETQYF.